Sequencing of this TCR beta chain was carried out in a study of shared T cell receptors in the human thymus (dated by TCRdb to the early 2020s). With regard to the full study: The study examined how self-reactive, shared T-cell receptor alpha chains are generated in the human thymus.

This clone was recorded only once. Its recognized antigen is unknown. No base quality values were provided; no much bigger clone lies one nucleotide off. The library was built by means of the immunoSEQ multiplex PCR assay. In TCRdb, the immuneACCESS table is reduced to in-frame sequences with V and J assigned. These tables do not hold every clone; where another copy was compared, an unresolved V gene accounts for under half, and the others remain unexplained. The sample contains 700,000 or so clones, 70% to 90% of them found a single time. The top ten hold about 0.011% of the sample. The germline V gene sets CDR1 to SNHLY and CDR2 to FYNNEI. The junction shows trimming of 7 bases on V and 7 bases on J, plus 7 bases between the germline ends. From the cysteine up to the phenylalanine, the CDR3 has a length of 10 residues. CDR3 DNA only is kept here, 30 bases in frame from base 1. These data were likewise used in another study, on human thymus T cells. The second paper states: Immunologically healthy infants undergoing open corrective cardiac surgery for congenital heart defects in Finland were used as donors. Thymus tissue was obtained as surgical resects removed during corrective cardiac surgery. Both the thymic and the peripheral blood repertoires appeared to show biased V and J gene segment usage. According to the related research, thymic TCR repertoires were highly overlapping among unrelated individuals. TCR alpha and beta repertoires from roughly eight infant thymus samples and a few related peripheral blood samples were characterized in the study. The cohort included several male and a couple of female infants, with donor ages spanning 7 to 244 days. After being mechanically released from the tissue, thymocytes were kept at -70 degrees C in pellets of 10-30 million cells. A QIAsymphony instrument was used to extract genomic DNA from frozen cell pellets. Using the immunoSEQ multiplex PCR assay, the TCRB and TCRAD loci were amplified from a standardized quantity of quality-controlled genomic DNA. The V(D)J region was spanned by amplicons of a length sufficient to cover the CDR3 and to identify V and J genes. Amplicon sequencing was performed on an Illumina platform through the commercial immunoSEQ service. Primer bias and sequencing errors were corrected using previously described methods, and TCRAD and TCRB definitions followed the IMGT database. immunoSEQ Analyzer 3.0 and VDJTools were used for repertoire analysis, which covered basic statistics, V/J segment usage, diversity estimates, rarefaction and pairwise overlap. Diversity was estimated using the Chao1, ChaoE, Efron-Thisted, Shannon and inverse Simpson indices, and was also estimated on datasets down-sampled to the size of the smallest sample. For repertoire overlap, CDR3 nucleotide sequence, V gene and J gene had to match strictly, and clustering was done by Jaccard-based multidimensional scaling. Thymus samples yielded on average about 810,000 unique TCRB clonotypes, compared with 80,000 to 85,000 from blood samples.

The sequenced material came from thymocytes. The rearranged segments are TRBV2 and TRBJ1-2; no D segment can be confidently identified. This receptor was taken from a girl younger than two with a congenital heart defect. Donor details come from another sample of the same person, matched by shared clones. The nucleotides are TGTGCCAGCACCAGAATTGGCTACACCTTC. This encodes CASTRIGYTF.